A selection of T cell receptor beta chains follows, all from one sample in a study of blood T cell repertoires in COVID-19. Libraries were prepared by immunoSEQ multiplex PCR; TCRdb keeps only in-frame clonotypes and omits some of them. Counted here are 230,000 or so clones, more than 65% occurring once; the ten biggest clones make up 3.4%. Sequenced: PBMCs or T cells enriched from blood (not recorded which). The receptors stem from a man in his forties or fifties who had recovered from COVID-19. Each CDR3 is given with its conserved first and last residue. The D gene is left open where the match is weak. Clone size is not always given. Where it is, it says once, few, many or a class for expanded clones.

clone_size j_call v_call d_call cdr3_nt cdr3_aa
- TRBJ2-5 TRBV25-1 TRBD1 TGTGCCAGCAGGGCCCCCAGGGGGCAAGGAGAGACCCAGTACTTC CASRAPRGQGETQYF
- TRBJ2-2 TRBV15 TRBD2 TGTGCCACCAGCAGATTCAGCGGGGGGGCGACCGGGGAGCTGTTTTTT CATSRFSGGATGELFF
- TRBJ2-7 TRBV7-8 - TGTGCCAGCAGCTCCTCAGGGTCCGAGCAGTACTTC CASSSSGSEQYF
once TRBJ1-1 TRBV19 - TGTGCCAGTAGTATGGACAGCTATAACACTGAAGCTTTCTTT CASSMDSYNTEAFF
- TRBJ1-1 TRBV18 TRBD1 TGTGCCAGCTCACTCGAGGGGGCTTGGAACACTGAAGCTTTCTTT CASSLEGAWNTEAFF
- TRBJ2-5 TRBV9 TRBD2 TGTGCCAGCAGCGTAGCTGGGGGCGGGGGGTATGAGACCCAGTACTTC CASSVAGGGGYETQYF
- TRBJ1-2 TRBV5-6 - TGTGCCAGCAGCCCGCGACAGGTCTCGTATGGCTACACCTTC CASSPRQVSYGYTF
few TRBJ1-6 TRBV11-3 TRBD1 TGTGCCAGCAGCTTCGAGACAGGGCGGGGTTCACCCCTCCACTTT CASSFETGRGSPLHF
once TRBJ2-2 TRBV19 - TGTGCCAGTACCGTCACGACCGGGGTGCCCGGGGAGCTGTTTTTT CASTVTTGVPGELFF
- TRBJ1-2 TRBV9 - TGTGCCAGCAGCGTAGCAGGAGCGGGTGGCTACACCTTC CASSVAGAGGYTF
- TRBJ2-1 TRBV7-2 TRBD2 TGTGCCAGCAGCTCAAGGACTAGCGGGAAGAGAGTTGAGCAGTTCTTC CASSSRTSGKRVEQFF
once TRBJ2-7 TRBV6-2/TRBV6-3 TRBD2 TGTGCCAGCAGTTTGGGACTAGCGAGGTCCTACGAGCAGTACTTC CASSLGLARSYEQYF
- TRBJ1-2 TRBV25-1 - TGTGCCAGCACCGGGACTCGGGGCTACACCTTC CASTGTRGYTF
- TRBJ2-5 TRBV24-1 TRBD1 TGTGCCACGGGGGACAGGGAAGCCCAAGAGACCCAGTACTTC CATGDREAQETQYF
- TRBJ2-1 TRBV27 - TGTGCCAGCAGGACCGCAGGGGTGAGGCAGTTCTTC CASRTAGVRQFF
- TRBJ2-7 TRBV3-1/TRBV3-2 - TGTGCCAGCAGCTCGCACGGACTGCCCTACGAGCAGTACTTC CASSSHGLPYEQYF
once TRBJ1-3 TRBV2 - TGTGCCAGCAGTGATTGGGCGCCCAGCTCTGGAAACACCATATATTTT CASSDWAPSSGNTIYF
- TRBJ2-2 TRBV7-3 TRBD2 TGTGCCAGCAGCTCTGAGCTAGCGGGAGTAGCGATCGGGGAGCTGTTTTTT CASSSELAGVAIGELFF
once TRBJ1-5 TRBV7-3 TRBD1 TGTGCCAGCAGCTTAAGACAGGGGAGTCAGCCCCAGCATTTT CASSLRQGSQPQHF
- TRBJ1-1 TRBV2 - TGTGCCAGCAGCCCAGGGTATGGCACTGAAGCTTTCTTT CASSPGYGTEAFF
once TRBJ2-1 TRBV10-3 TRBD2 TGTGCCATCTCCTCCGGGACTAGCCCTGTTGATGAGCAGTTCTTC CAISSGTSPVDEQFF
- TRBJ1-2 TRBV6-5 TRBD1 TGTGCCAGCAGTTACTCAGCAGGGGGCGCATATGGCTACACCTTC CASSYSAGGAYGYTF
- TRBJ2-5 TRBV7-9 - TGTGCCAGCAGCATAGGTAGTAGAGAGACCCAGTACTTC CASSIGSRETQYF
- TRBJ2-1 TRBV9 - TGTGCCAGCAGCCCCGGGACTTTTTACAATGAGCAGTTCTTC CASSPGTFYNEQFF
- TRBJ2-1 TRBV30 - TGTGCCTGGAGGCTGGGAGGCTCCTACAATGAGCAGTTCTTC CAWRLGGSYNEQFF
- TRBJ1-5 TRBV6-6 TRBD1 TGTGCCAGCAGTTATACAGGGGGCTCGAGTCAGCCCCAGCATTTT CASSYTGGSSQPQHF
- TRBJ2-1 TRBV9 TRBD2 TGTGCCAGCAGCGTCGTAGCGGGAGGCCTTAATGAGCAGTTCTTC CASSVVAGGLNEQFF
- TRBJ1-5 TRBV30 - TGTGCCTGGACGAGTGGTGGGGGCGCCCAGCATTTT CAWTSGGGAQHF